Detailed here is one T cell receptor (beta chain). Its specificity is unknown. CDR1 and CDR2 from the germline V gene are MGHDK and SYGVNS. The CDR3 has 15 residues. The trim removed 3 bases at V and 10 bases at J, leaving 8 bases unmatched. Collection occurred without any documented infections or immune events in donors. Sequenced by immunoSEQ multiplex PCR; TCRdb stores in-frame clones only, minus some. In the table there are more than 75,000 clones, 70% to 90% of which are singletons. These data are taken from a study of identifying expanded T cells in peripheral blood. Overall study findings and caveats: Differentially abundant clones: roughly 1.2 between replicates, about 15 at around 2 weeks, 18 to 20 at four.

The rearrangement links TRBV25-1 to TRBJ1-6, with 8 nucleotides matching TRBD1. Source material: blood. This clonotype was obtained from a person aged 18 to 70 in good health. The CDR3 DNA sequence: TGTGCCAGCAGTGATTCGGTCGGGACAGGATCACCCCTCCACTTT. Translating gives CASSDSVGTGSPLHF.